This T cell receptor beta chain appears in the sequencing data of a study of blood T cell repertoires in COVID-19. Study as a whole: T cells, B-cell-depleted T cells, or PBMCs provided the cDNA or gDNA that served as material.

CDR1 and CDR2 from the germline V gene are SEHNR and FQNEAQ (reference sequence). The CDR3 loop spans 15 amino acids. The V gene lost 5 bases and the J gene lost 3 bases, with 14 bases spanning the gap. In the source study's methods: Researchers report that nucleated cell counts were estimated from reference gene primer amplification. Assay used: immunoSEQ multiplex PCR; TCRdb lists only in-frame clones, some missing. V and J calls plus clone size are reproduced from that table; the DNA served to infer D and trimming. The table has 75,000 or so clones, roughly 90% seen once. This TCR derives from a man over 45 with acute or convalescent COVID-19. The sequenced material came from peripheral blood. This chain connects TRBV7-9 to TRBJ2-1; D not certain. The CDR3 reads CASSLDLKDYNEQFF. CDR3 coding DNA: TGTGCCAGCAGCCTCGACTTGAAAGACTACAATGAGCAGTTCTTC.